The entry that follows covers one T cell receptor (beta chain) sequence. The target antigen is unknown. The sample is drawn from a study of T-cell reconstitution after alpha-beta-depleted transplantation in children. Findings and limits, study-wide: T cells produced anew were the main source of T-cell counts and diversity one year after transplant. Several hundred expanded graft clones reportedly were the source of alpha-beta T cells about two months after transplant. After transplant, high TCRbeta diversity at day 60 in some patients arose from surviving recipient T cells and thymic progenitors.

Germline V gene sequence: CDR1 SGHTA, CDR2 FQGTGA. V lost 4 bases and J 7 bases, leaving 7 bases between the germline ends. The CDR3 has 12 residues. Unique molecular identifiers were incorporated during preparation of the TCRbeta library. Each CDR3 protein gets one entry after TCRdb re-called the PCR reads with MiXCR. This sample has some 120,000 distinct CDR3 sequences, with roughly 23% found just once. The chain couples TRBV7-3 to TRBJ2-2, with D hard to call. The sequencing here drew on PBMCs, mostly from graft donor cells, taken 180 days after TCRalphabeta/CD19-depleted stem cell transplant. This TCR was sampled from a male patient aged 2 to 10 who had a stem cell transplant for chronic granulomatous disease, so the T cells may come from the graft donor. CDR3: CASSSVGGELFF. CDR3 nucleotide sequence: TGTGCCAGCAGCTCCGTGGGCGGGGAGCTGTTTTTT.